Below are 28 T cell receptor beta chains sequenced from a single sample in a study of T cell repertoires in aging, cancer and after chemotherapy. Multiplex touch-down PCR with TRB-A/B primers amplified rearranged V-D-J TRB sequences. MiXCR, applied by TCRdb to the multiplex PCR reads, yields one record per CDR3 protein. The sample carries about 5,300 distinct CDR3 sequences, around 26% recorded once. TCR beta rearrangements were amplified from peripheral blood genomic DNA. Material: blood. The source of these receptors is a human donor in good health.

This clonotype was observed a few times. This chain uses TRBV5-1 with TRBJ2-2; D perhaps matches TRBD2 (6 bases). V dropped 4 bases and J dropped 3 bases, with 19 bases sitting between them. The CDR3 loop spans 17 amino acids. Germline V gives CDR1 SGHRS, CDR2 YFSETQ. The CDR3 here is CASSIGGLATDTGELFF. For the CDR3, the DNA is TGCGCCAGCAGCATTGGTGGGCTAGCGACGGACACCGGGGAGCTGTTTTTT.

The J gene is TRBJ1-2, the V gene TRBV10-3; 8 nucleotides match TRBD1. The CDR3 loop spans 15 amino acids. CDR1 ENHRY and CDR2 SYGVKD come from the germline V gene. With 0 bases clipped from V and 2 bases from J, the junction kept 2 bases outside the gene matches. This CDR3 is CAISESRDRNYGYTF. The DNA of the CDR3 is TGTGCCATCAGTGAGTCGAGGGACAGGAACTATGGCTACACCTTC.

This clonotype appeared a few times. The chain joins TRBV6-2 or TRBV6-3 to TRBJ2-5; D is possibly TRBD2 (6 bases). The CDR3 runs 17 residues. From germline, CDR1 is MNHEY and CDR2 SVGEGT. V was cut by 0 bases and J by 2 bases, with 16 bases left in between. The CDR3 DNA is TGTGCCAGCAGTTACTCGAGGCAGGGAGGAGGGCAAGAGACCCAGTACTTC. Its translation is CASSYSRQGGGQETQYF.

This clonotype was seen a handful of times. V is TRBV5-1 and J is TRBJ2-7, with 9 nucleotides matching TRBD1. Germline V CDR1 and CDR2: SGHRS, YFSETQ. V dropped 4 bases and J dropped 2; count of bases not matched to a gene: 4. The CDR3 consists of 14 residues. The CDR3 DNA sequence: TGCGCCAGCAGCCTGACAGGGGGGACCTACGAGCAGTACTTC. Translation gives CASSLTGGTYEQYF.

The chain joins TRBV12-3 or TRBV12-4 to TRBJ2-5, with a weak D call TRBD1 (6 bases). V gave up 5 bases and J gave up 5 bases, with 18 bases separating them. This CDR3 spans 15 amino acids. The CDR3 region is CASSITGTRGETQYF. CDR3 nucleotides: TGTGCCAGCAGTATAACAGGGACCCGAGGGGAGACCCAGTACTTC.

In its sample, this clonotype was seen a few times. V usage is TRBV7-2 and J usage is TRBJ2-1; maybe TRBD2 (5 bases). The CDR3 has 15 residues. The germline CDR1 and CDR2 sequences are SGHTA and FQGNSA. Trimming took off 4 bases at V and 2 bases at J, with 12 bases between the two ends. This CDR3 is CASSYSGDPYNEQFF. The DNA for the CDR3 is TGTGCCAGCAGCTACAGCGGAGACCCCTACAATGAGCAGTTCTTC.

The CDR3 DNA sequence: TGTGCCAGCAGTCCTGACGGTCTGGTAGAAGCTTTCTTT. It yields the protein CASSPDGLVEAFF. The chain carries TRBV6-5 and TRBJ1-1; D unresolved. There are 13 residues in the CDR3. Germline CDR1 and CDR2: MNHEY and SVGAGI. Trimming stripped 5 bases from V and 8 bases from J, with 15 bases between.

By sample fraction, this clonotype is medium-sized. The chain combines TRBV27 with TRBJ2-5; TRBD1 is a possible D gene (6 bases). The germline CDR1 and CDR2 sequences are MNHEY and SMNVEV (reference sequence). With 6 bases removed from V and 2 bases from J, the gap between germline ends came to 13 bases. This CDR3 is 14 amino acids long. The CDR3: CASSRPGQQETQYF. The CDR3 coding sequence is TGTGCCAGCAGCCGTCCGGGACAACAAGAGACCCAGTACTTC.

This clonotype is judged medium-sized. The chain has TRBV12-3 or TRBV12-4 and TRBJ1-5; possibly TRBD1 for D (5 bases). This CDR3 region has 13 residues. The germline V and J ends were trimmed by 2 bases and 9 bases, with 11 bases remaining between them. The CDR3 sequence: CASSLRGMGPQHF. The CDR3 DNA reads TGTGCCAGCAGTTTAAGGGGTATGGGGCCCCAGCATTTT.

A remark on this clonotype: This could be a read error, since a much larger clone is one nucleotide away. This rearrangement joins TRBV27 to TRBJ2-1; perhaps TRBD2 as D (6 bases). The V and J ends lost 9 bases and 4 bases respectively, with 16 bases between them. Germline-derived CDR1 and CDR2 are MNHEY and SMNVEV (reference sequence). CDR3 length equals 14 residues. CDR3 sequence (DNA): TGTGCCAGAACGCCGCGTGGGGGGTACAATGAGCAGTTCTTC. It translates to CARTPRGGYNEQFF.

The chain has TRBV5-6 and TRBJ1-1; D perhaps matches TRBD1 (5 bases). V lost 0 bases and J lost 4, with 13 bases in between. The CDR3 totals 15 residues. The germline CDR1 and CDR2 sequences are SGHDT and YYEEEE. The CDR3 DNA reads TGTGCCAGCAGCTTGGATAAAAGCAGGGCCACTGAAGCTTTCTTT. The encoded protein is CASSLDKSRATEAFF.

This chain links TRBV12-3 or TRBV12-4 with TRBJ1-6; 7 nucleotides match TRBD1. J was trimmed by 12 bases and V by 3 bases; bases with no gene match: 17. The CDR3 is 17 residues long. The CDR3 bases are TGTGCCAGCAGTTTTTCCGGGACAGAACCGCGCTTGGGACCCCTCCACTTT. Protein: CASSFSGTEPRLGPLHF.

This clonotype came up a few times. The rearrangement uses TRBV7-3 and TRBJ2-2; D remains unclear. Germline CDR1 and CDR2: SGHTA and FQGTGA. Trimming took 5 bases from V and 0 from J, leaving 4 bases between them. This CDR3 is 13 amino acids long. The CDR3 coding sequence is TGTGCCAGCAGCCCCACGAACACCGGGGAGCTGTTTTTT. Translation: CASSPTNTGELFF. The variable domain in full, with the rest retrieved from reference TRBV7-3 and TRBJ2-2, is GAGVSQTPSNKVTEKGKYVELRCDPISGHTALYWYRQSLGQGPEFLIYFQGTGAADDSGLPNDRFFAVRPEGSVSTLKIQRTERGDSAVYLCASSPTNTGELFFGEGSRLTVL.

The chain carries TRBV10-3 and TRBJ1-4, with D maybe TRBD1 (5 bases). V shed 6 bases and J shed 4 bases, with 12 bases lying between them. The length of the CDR3 is 14 residues. CDR1 and CDR2 (germline): ENHRY, SYGVKD. The CDR3 loop reads CAIRGTAFNEKLFF. CDR3 nucleotide sequence: TGTGCCATCAGAGGGACCGCCTTTAATGAAAAACTGTTTTTT.

The gene calls are TRBV27 and TRBJ1-1, with D hard to call. Looked up from germline, CDR1 is MNHEY and CDR2 is SMNVEV (reference sequence). The germline V and J ends were trimmed by 4 bases and 3 bases, with 9 bases remaining between them. CDR3 size: 13 residues. CDR3 DNA: TGTGCCAGCAGTTGGGAACAGTACACTGAAGCTTTCTTT. This codes for CASSWEQYTEAFF.

V usage is TRBV2 and J usage is TRBJ1-2; 8 positions match TRBD1. The V segment lost 6 bases and the J segment 7 bases; nucleotides outside the gene matches: 4. Germline CDR1 reads SNHLY; CDR2 reads FYNNEI. This CDR3 contains 12 residues. The chain's CDR3 is CASSPDRAGYTF. The CDR3, as DNA: TGTGCCAGCAGCCCGGACAGGGCTGGCTACACCTTC.

By proportion, this clonotype is medium-sized. The rearrangement links TRBV30 to TRBJ2-2, with D perhaps matching TRBD1 (6 bases). Germline V CDR1 and CDR2: GTSNPN, SVGIG (reference sequence). The length of the CDR3 is 13 residues. The ends were cut back, 4 bases at V and 6 bases at J, with 12 bases in the middle. This CDR3 reads CAWTQGNSGELFF. CDR3 DNA sequence: TGTGCCTGGACCCAGGGGAATTCCGGGGAGCTGTTTTTT.

By share, this clonotype ranks as medium-sized. This chain connects TRBV30 to TRBJ2-1; perhaps TRBD2 as D (6 bases). Trimming left V 7 bases short and J 6 bases short, with 16 bases between. Germline CDR1 is GTSNPN and CDR2 is SVGIG (reference sequence). This CDR3 is 13 amino acids long. Here the CDR3 DNA reads TGTGCCTCTTGGAGGCGGGATCGCAATGAGCAGTTCTTC. Translation gives CASWRRDRNEQFF. Full variable domain (remainder filled in from reference TRBV30 and TRBJ2-1): SQTIHQWPATLVQPVGSPLSLECTVEGTSNPNLYWYRQAAGRGLQLLFYSVGIGQISSEVPQNLSASRPQDRQFILSSKKLLLSDSGFYLCASWRRDRNEQFFGPGTRLTVL.

This clonotype was recorded only once. V is TRBV2 and J is TRBJ2-2; 10 bases align to TRBD1. This CDR3 contains 14 residues. The V segment lost 5 bases and the J segment 8 bases; nucleotides outside the gene matches: 5. Germline CDR1 and CDR2: SNHLY and FYNNEI. The CDR3: CASSRGTGEGELFF. As DNA, the CDR3 is TGTGCCAGCAGTCGGGGGACAGGGGAAGGGGAGCTGTTTTTT.

The V call is TRBV14, the J call TRBJ2-7; D is uncertain. The germline gives CDR1 SGHDN, CDR2 FVKESK. Trimming took 0 bases from V and 2 from J, leaving 8 bases between them. CDR3 size: 14 residues. CDR3 amino acids: CASSQEWVPYEQYF. The CDR3 region has the DNA TGTGCCAGCAGCCAAGAATGGGTTCCCTACGAGCAGTACTTC. Full variable domain (outside the CDR3, taken from reference TRBV14 and TRBJ2-7): EAGVTQFPSHSVIEKGQTVTLRCDPISGHDNLYWYRRVMGKEIKFLLHFVKESKQDESGMPNNRFLAERTGGTYSTLKVQPAELEDSGVYFCASSQEWVPYEQYFGPGTRLTVT.

Judged by abundance, this clonotype is medium-sized. The J gene is TRBJ2-7, the V gene TRBV30; D unclear. V gave up 1 base and J gave up 0 bases, with 4 bases separating them. The CDR3 length is 12 residues. Germline-derived CDR1 and CDR2 are GTSNPN and SVGIG (reference sequence). The CDR3 here is CAWSDPSYEQYF. CDR3 nucleotides: TGTGCCTGGAGTGACCCCTCCTACGAGCAGTACTTC.

This clonotype has only a few counts. This chain joins TRBV7-2 and TRBJ2-2; D may correspond to TRBD1 or TRBD2 (6 bases each). The V and J ends lost 0 bases and 5 bases respectively, with 22 bases between them. The germline gives CDR1 SGHTA, CDR2 FQGNSA. CDR3 length: 19 amino acids. The CDR3 loop is CASSLAPGVGGRGTGELFF. The CDR3 region has the DNA TGTGCCAGCAGCTTAGCTCCAGGGGTGGGGGGTCGGGGAACCGGGGAGCTGTTTTTT. The complete variable domain, with remaining parts taken from reference TRBV7-2 and TRBJ2-2, reads GAGVSQSPSNKVTEKGKDVELRCDPISGHTALYWYRQSLGQGLEFLIYFQGNSAPDKSGLPSDRFSAERTGGSVSTLTIQRTQQEDSAVYLCASSLAPGVGGRGTGELFFGEGSRLTVL.

V is TRBV6-5 and J is TRBJ1-2, with 9 bases that match TRBD1. From germline, CDR1 is MNHEY and CDR2 SVGAGI. J lost 6 bases, V lost 1 base, and 6 bases had no gene match. The CDR3 is 15 residues long. As DNA, the CDR3 is TGTGCCAGCAGTTACTATAAAGACAGGGGGGATGGCTACACCTTC. This translates into CASSYYKDRGDGYTF.

The sample holds a few counts of this clonotype. The V gene is TRBV7-9, the J gene TRBJ2-3; a weak D match, TRBD2 (5 bases). V was clipped by 5 bases and J by 11 bases, with 17 bases between them. The CDR3 runs to 13 residues. The germline V gene encodes CDR1 SEHNR and CDR2 FQNEAQ (reference sequence). The CDR3 sequence: CASSPWRWIGQYF. The CDR3 DNA follows: TGTGCCAGCAGCCCGTGGAGGTGGATTGGGCAGTATTTT. Supplemented by reference TRBV7-9 and TRBJ2-3, the full variable domain reads DTGVSQNPRHKITKRGQNVTFRCDPISEHNRLYWYRQTLGQGPEFLTYFQNEAQLEKSRLLSDRFSAERPKGSFSTLEIQRTEQGDSAMYLCASSPWRWIGQYFGPGTRLTVL.

By frequency in the sample, this clonotype is medium-sized (0.01 to 0.1%). The V and J genes are TRBV5-4 and TRBJ1-2; a weak D match, TRBD1 (6 bases). Germline-derived CDR1 and CDR2 are SGHNT and YYREEE (reference sequence). The CDR3 sequence is 11 residues long. V was shortened by 3 bases and J by 9 bases, with 9 bases between the two germline ends. The CDR3 reads CASSSRGSYTF. The DNA of the CDR3 is TGTGCCAGCAGCTCCAGGGGCAGCTACACCTTC.

This clonotype was seen more than once but under ten times. This rearrangement joins TRBV7-9 to TRBJ2-2; 8 bases line up with TRBD1. Germline V CDR1 and CDR2: SEHNR, FQNEAQ (reference sequence). CDR3 length: 17 residues. V lost 5 bases to trimming and J lost 2 bases; unmatched junction nucleotides: 10. This CDR3 is CASSPWTGIGNTGELFF. CDR3 bases: TGTGCCAGCAGCCCTTGGACAGGGATAGGCAACACCGGGGAGCTGTTTTTT. The full variable domain, with the rest looked up from reference TRBV7-9 and TRBJ2-2, is DTGVSQNPRHKITKRGQNVTFRCDPISEHNRLYWYRQTLGQGPEFLTYFQNEAQLEKSRLLSDRFSAERPKGSFSTLEIQRTEQGDSAMYLCASSPWTGIGNTGELFFGEGSRLTVL.

The V and J genes are TRBV5-1 and TRBJ2-7; no firm D call. The CDR3 runs to 16 residues. The germline V gene encodes CDR1 SGHRS and CDR2 YFSETQ. V lost 0 bases and J 0 bases, leaving 13 bases between the germline ends. CDR3 sequence: CASSLGSLSISYEQYF. The CDR3 DNA follows: TGCGCCAGCAGCTTGGGCAGCCTCTCTATCTCCTACGAGCAGTACTTC.

In the case of this clonotype: Given a much more abundant clone one base away, this may be a read error. This CDR3 is CASGDSQGADTQYF. The CDR3 DNA reads as TGTGCCAGCGGTGACTCCCAGGGGGCAGATACGCAGTATTTT. This sequence joins TRBV6-4 and TRBJ2-3; TRBD1 matches at 7 bases. Germline CDR1 is MRHNA and CDR2 is SNTAGT. CDR3 length equals 14 residues.